These 5 T cell receptor beta chains originate from one sample sequenced in a study of blood T cells in healthy people across ages. A second roughly 6 to 12 cycle PCR used barcoded and J-beta primers. In TCRdb, the 5' RACE reads were re-called with MiXCR into one record per CDR3 protein. The profile covers about 640,000 distinct CDR3 sequences, with 45% to 65% appearing a single time and roughly 34% taken by the ten largest. Specimen: blood. The receptor set was obtained from a man aged 55 to 70 in good health.

This chain connects TRBV3-1 to TRBJ1-5; 9 bases agree with TRBD1. This CDR3 has 17 residues. The germline gives CDR1 LGHDT, CDR2 YNNKEL (reference sequence). V lost 0 bases to trimming and J lost 2 bases; unmatched junction nucleotides: 5. CDR3 DNA: TGTGCCAGCAGCCAAGACGGGACAGGGACGGGCAATCAGCCCCAGCATTTT. This sequence encodes CASSQDGTGTGNQPQHF.

The V gene is TRBV5-1, the J gene TRBJ2-5; TRBD2 matches at 12 bases. CDR3 length: 16 amino acids. Unmatched junction bases numbered 4, after V lost 2 bases and J lost 2 bases. The V gene's germline CDR1 is SGHRS and CDR2 YFSETQ. Here the CDR3 reads CASSFGLAGRQETQYF. In nucleotides, the CDR3 is TGCGCCAGCAGCTTCGGACTAGCGGGGCGACAAGAGACCCAGTACTTC.

The V and J genes are TRBV7-2 and TRBJ1-1; 7 bases align to TRBD1. Looked up from germline, CDR1 is SGHTA and CDR2 is FQGNSA. J lost 12 bases, V lost 2 bases, and 6 bases had no gene match. The CDR3 contains 12 residues. The CDR3 bases are TGTGCCAGCAGCTTACCAGGGGGGAGGTCTTTCTTT. Amino acids: CASSLPGGRSFF. Full variable domain (rest looked up from reference TRBV7-2 and TRBJ1-1): GAGVSQSPSNKVTEKGKDVELRCDPISGHTALYWYRQSLGQGLEFLIYFQGNSAPDKSGLPSDRFSAERTGGSVSTLTIQRTQQEDSAVYLCASSLPGGRSFFGQGTRLTVV.

The J gene is TRBJ2-5, the V gene TRBV29-1, with a possible D match to TRBD1 (6 bases). The J call may be in error: the DNA end matches TRBJ2-7 better. The CDR3 covers 13 residues. Per the germline V gene, CDR1 is SQVTM and CDR2 is ANQGSEA. CDR3 region: CSAGQGPGNEQYF. DNA of the CDR3: TGCAGCGCCGGGCAGGGGCCGGGGAACGAGCAGTACTTC.

Notes on this clonotype: A junction end diverges from the germline sequence, so it may reflect a read error. This chain joins TRBV29-1 and TRBJ1-1, with D possibly being TRBD1 (5 bases). The germline V gene has CDR1 SQVTM and CDR2 ANQGSEA. The CDR3 contains 13 residues. The CDR3 nucleotides are TGCGGCGTTGTTAAGGGGACGAACACTGAAGCTTTCTTT. Its protein is CGVVKGTNTEAFF. The full variable domain, completed using reference TRBV29-1 and TRBJ1-1, is SAVISQKPSRDICQRGTSLTIQCQVDSQVTMMFWYRQQPGQSLTLIATANQGSEATYESGFVIDKFPISRPNLTFSTLTVSNMSPEDSSIYLCGVVKGTNTEAFFGQGTRLTVV.